Detailed here is one T cell receptor beta chain. The V gene's germline CDR1 is SNHLY and CDR2 FYNNEI. The CDR3 length is 17 residues. V lost 0 bases and J 8 bases, leaving 22 bases between the germline ends. The data stem from a study of CD8+ T cells in alopecia areata. Extraction of RNA preceded its reverse transcription into cDNA, which served as the sequencing template. TCRdb's copy holds only in-frame clones and misses some; the assay was immunoSEQ multiplex PCR. Of 95,000 to 120,000 clones in the sample, approximately 60% were seen once. The chain has TRBV2 and TRBJ1-2; D is ambiguous. Sequenced material: CD8+ T cells sorted from blood. This clonotype was sampled from a human donor in good health. The CDR3 coding sequence is TGTGCCAGCAGTGAAGCGTCTCTTTGGGCAGCGCCCGAGGGCTACACCTTC. Protein sequence: CASSEASLWAAPEGYTF.